This TCR beta chain was observed in a study of T cell changes during pregnancy in multiple sclerosis. Using immunoSEQ multiplex PCR, the repertoire was profiled, and TCRdb retains in-frame clones only, with some absent. Of approximately 99,000 clones in the sample, approximately 93% are singletons; the top ten hold around 0.99%. The CDR3 length is 13 residues. CDR1 is SGHTA and CDR2 is FQGNSA in the germline V gene. With 5 bases removed from V and 4 bases from J, the gap between germline ends came to 11 bases. The chain has TRBV7-2 and TRBJ1-1; D perhaps matches TRBD1 (5 bases). This clonotype was sampled from a female donor with multiple sclerosis, enrolled in a pregnancy study. The material was peripheral blood, obtained after pregnancy. This CDR3 is CASSLRGFTEAFF. CDR3 bases: TGTGCCAGCAGCCTAAGGGGATTCACTGAAGCTTTCTTT. Full variable domain (remainder filled in from reference TRBV7-2 and TRBJ1-1): GAGVSQSPSNKVTEKGKDVELRCDPISGHTALYWYRQSLGQGLEFLIYFQGNSAPDKSGLPSDRFSAERTGGSVSTLTIQRTQQEDSAVYLCASSLRGFTEAFFGQGTRLTVV.